Described below is a single TCR beta chain sequence and its context. Its specificity is not known. Each CD8+ T cell subset was flow-sorted in triplicate. Every sort contained 270,000 or so cells. This entry comes from a study of CXCR3-negative and CXCR3-positive naive CD8 T cells. CDR1 MRHNA and CDR2 SNTAGT come from the germline V gene. There are 13 residues in the CDR3. Study conclusions and caveats: Fresh PBMCs served for most assays, and CXCR3 expression fell partially after cryopreservation. Much lower diversity was found in memory CD8+ cells, while both naive subsets had comparably high diversity.

UMI-labeled 5' RACE yielded the TRB cDNA libraries. TCRdb derives one entry per CDR3 protein from the 5' RACE reads, leaving out DNA. The sample is made up of tens of thousands of distinct CDR3 sequences, and the top ten hold about 10% of it. Source material: memory CD8+ T cells from blood. The clonotype was recovered from a human donor in good health. Some clones in this sample may be carry-over from other donors' samples. V usage is TRBV6-4 and J usage is TRBJ1-1; TCRdb's assignment of TRBD1 cannot be checked, as there is no DNA. The CDR3 loop is CASSEGERTEAFF.